Each of the 21 T cell receptor beta chains below was sequenced from the same sample in a study of T cell responses to AZD1222 COVID-19 vaccine. The method was immunoSEQ multiplex PCR; TCRdb's version includes in-frame clones alone and lacks a portion of them. The table records roughly 130,000 clones, about 90% of them present only once. Material: peripheral blood, obtained on day 0 of AZD1222 vaccination. These receptors all stem from an adult in good health.

CDR3 coding DNA: TGTGCCAGCAGCGTAGCTTTTTCGAACGGACAAGAGACCCAGTACTTC. This codes for CASSVAFSNGQETQYF. The genes are TRBV9 and TRBJ2-5; D gene unclear. CDR1 SGDLS and CDR2 YYNGEE come from the germline V gene. The CDR3 contains 16 residues. V lost 0 bases and J 2 bases, leaving 14 bases between the germline ends.

V usage is TRBV11-2 and J usage is TRBJ2-1; D gene uncertain. CDR1 and CDR2 from the germline V gene are SGHAT and FQNNGV. The CDR3 is 12 residues long. V lost 1 base, J lost 8 bases, and 6 bases lay in between. DNA for the CDR3: TGTGCCAGCAGCTTAGGCTCGTATGAGCAGTTCTTC. It yields the protein CASSLGSYEQFF.

The sample holds a few counts of this clone. The chain carries TRBV6-6 and TRBJ1-5; D unclear. V was clipped by 9 bases and J by 0 bases, with 9 bases between them. The germline V gene has CDR1 MNHNY and CDR2 SVGAGI (reference sequence). CDR3 size: 13 residues. Written as DNA, the CDR3 is TGTGCCAGTCAACAGCTTAGCAATCAGCCCCAGCATTTT. Translating gives CASQQLSNQPQHF.

The chain carries TRBV28 and TRBJ1-2; perhaps TRBD1 as D (6 bases). The germline CDR1 and CDR2 sequences are MDHEN and SYDVKM. The CDR3 contains 13 residues. With 7 bases removed from V and 0 bases from J, the gap between germline ends came to 9 bases. CDR3 coding DNA: TGTGCCAGCACGGGGGCAGCTAACTATGGCTACACCTTC. This translates into CASTGAANYGYTF.

This clone was seen only once. V gene TRBV7-3 combines with J gene TRBJ1-1, with 10 bases that match TRBD1. Trimming cost V 4 bases and J 4 bases; bases outside gene matches: 6. The CDR3 totals 15 residues. The germline V gene has CDR1 SGHTA and CDR2 FQGTGA. CDR3: CASSSAGQGTTEAFF. DNA of the CDR3: TGTGCCAGCAGCTCCGCGGGACAGGGGACCACTGAAGCTTTCTTT.

The chain uses TRBV9 and TRBJ2-5; TRBD2 matches 11 bases. The V gene end was trimmed by 4 bases and the J gene end by 5 bases; junction bases not matched to a gene: 4. There are 14 residues in the CDR3. CDR1 SGDLS and CDR2 YYNGEE come from the germline V gene. The CDR3, as DNA: TGTGCCAGCAGCCTTAGCGGGGGGGCCGAGACCCAGTACTTC. Translating it yields CASSLSGGAETQYF.

The chain joins TRBV5-1 to TRBJ1-2; D unresolved. The V gene's germline CDR1 is SGHRS and CDR2 YFSETQ. The length of the CDR3 is 15 residues. The V gene lost 0 bases and the J gene lost 0 bases, with 9 bases spanning the gap. CDR3 DNA sequence: TGCGCCAGCAGCTTGGAGCCAGCAACTAACTATGGCTACACCTTC. Amino acid sequence: CASSLEPATNYGYTF.

This chain connects TRBV28 to TRBJ2-3, with no clear D. CDR3 length: 14 amino acids. Trimming cost V 3 bases and J 2 bases, with 9 bases left between them. Per germline, CDR1 MDHEN and CDR2 SYDVKM. CDR3 nucleotides: TGTGCCAGCAGTTTTGCCGGGTTCACAGATACGCAGTATTTT. Its translation: CASSFAGFTDTQYF. Full variable domain (missing parts from reference TRBV28 and TRBJ2-3): DVKVTQSSRYLVKRTGEKVFLECVQDMDHENMFWYRQDPGLGLRLIYFSYDVKMKEKGDIPEGYSVSREKKERFSLILESASTNQTSMYLCASSFAGFTDTQYFGPGTRLTVL.

This clone has a handful of counts. This chain joins TRBV5-1 and TRBJ2-1; TRBD2 might be the D (7 bases). The CDR3 extends over 16 amino acids. Germline V gene data show CDR1 as SGHRS and CDR2 as YFSETQ. V lost 4 bases and J lost 9, with 23 bases in between. Here the CDR3 reads CASSIHLGGRDGEQFF. For the CDR3, the DNA is TGCGCCAGCAGCATCCACCTCGGGGGGCGGGACGGTGAGCAGTTCTTC.

The chain couples TRBV6-8 to TRBJ1-3; D not resolved. The V gene's germline CDR1 is MNHGY and CDR2 SAAAGT. The V gene lost 11 bases and the J gene lost 7 bases, with 18 bases spanning the gap. The CDR3 consists of 13 residues. The CDR3 DNA follows: TGTGCCGTGTGTGGTCAGGTGTTGAACACCATATATTTT. As protein: CAVCGQVLNTIYF.

The rearrangement joins TRBV9 to TRBJ2-5, with D perhaps matching TRBD2 (6 bases). The CDR3 runs 15 residues. Germline CDR1 is SGDLS and CDR2 is YYNGEE. The V and J ends lost 4 bases and 4 bases respectively, with 17 bases between them. The CDR3 sequence: CASSSSGLALETQYF. DNA of the CDR3: TGTGCCAGCAGCTCAAGCGGCCTAGCGTTAGAGACCCAGTACTTC. Full variable domain (outside the CDR3, taken from reference TRBV9 and TRBJ2-5): DSGVTQTPKHLITATGQRVTLRCSPRSGDLSVYWYQQSLDQGLQFLIQYYNGEERAKGNILERFSAQQFPDLHSELNLSSLELGDSALYFCASSSSGLALETQYFGPGTRLLVL.

The chain recombines TRBV30 with TRBJ1-5; D perhaps matches TRBD1 (6 bases). The CDR3 loop spans 14 amino acids. The germline V gene has CDR1 GTSNPN and CDR2 SVGIG (reference sequence). The V gene lost 3 bases and the J gene lost 2 bases, with 11 bases spanning the gap. This chain's CDR3 is CAWSRDKRNQPQHF. In DNA, the CDR3 is TGTGCCTGGAGCCGGGACAAACGCAATCAGCCCCAGCATTTT. Looking up the rest from reference TRBV30 and TRBJ1-5 gives the full variable domain: SQTIHQWPATLVQPVGSPLSLECTVEGTSNPNLYWYRQAAGRGLQLLFYSVGIGQISSEVPQNLSASRPQDRQFILSSKKLLLSDSGFYLCAWSRDKRNQPQHFGDGTRLSIL.

V and J are TRBV7-2 and TRBJ2-5, with D unclear. The CDR3 is 11 residues long. Germline V gene data show CDR1 as SGHTA and CDR2 as FQGNSA. V lost 3 bases and J 5 bases, leaving 4 bases between the germline ends. The CDR3 loop is CASSFSETQYF. Written as DNA, the CDR3 is TGTGCCAGCAGCTTTAGCGAGACCCAGTACTTC.

This clone has a handful of counts. The rearrangement joins TRBV6-5 to TRBJ1-6; 7 bases align to TRBD1. The CDR3 spans 13 residues. After removal of 10 bases from V and 5 bases from J, the junction contained 5 bases not matched to a gene. CDR1 MNHEY and CDR2 SVGAGI come from the germline V gene. CDR3 bases: TGTGCCAATCGACAGGGAGATAATTCACCCCTCCACTTT. Translation: CANRQGDNSPLHF.

This clone was counted a single time. The gene calls are TRBV7-9 and TRBJ2-1; TRBD2 agrees at 7 bases. The CDR3 spans 14 residues. Trimming cost V 6 bases and J 8 bases; bases outside gene matches: 10. Germline V lookup: CDR1 SEHNR, CDR2 FQNEAQ (reference sequence). The CDR3, as DNA: TGTGCCAGCAGGGGACTAACCGGACCGGATGAGCAGTTCTTC. Its protein product is CASRGLTGPDEQFF.

The rearrangement links TRBV30 to TRBJ2-7; TRBD1 aligns across 7 bases. Trimming cost V 1 base and J 6 bases; bases outside gene matches: 9. The CDR3 is made up of 14 amino acids. CDR1 is GTSNPN, CDR2 SVGIG, per germline (reference sequence). CDR3 in DNA: TGTGCCTGGAGTGGGGGGACAGCCTTCTTCGAGCAGTACTTC. Translating it yields CAWSGGTAFFEQYF.

This rearrangement joins TRBV7-9 to TRBJ1-2, with 7 bases lining up with TRBD1. After removal of 5 bases from V and 4 bases from J, the junction contained 4 bases not matched to a gene. Germline V lookup: CDR1 SEHNR, CDR2 FQNEAQ (reference sequence). The CDR3 is 13 amino acids. The CDR3 loop reads CASSIQGRYGYTF. The CDR3 DNA reads as TGTGCCAGCAGCATACAGGGGCGCTATGGCTACACCTTC.

V usage is TRBV6-5 and J usage is TRBJ1-2, with D hard to call. This CDR3 contains 14 residues. V was trimmed by 5 bases and J by 2 bases, leaving 12 bases between them. Germline V gene data show CDR1 as MNHEY and CDR2 as SVGAGI. CDR3 loop: CASSRGTTNYGYTF. CDR3 coding DNA: TGTGCCAGCAGTCGAGGCACGACCAACTATGGCTACACCTTC.

The rearrangement joins TRBV24-1 to TRBJ2-7; the D gene is possibly TRBD1 (6 bases). CDR1 is KGHDR, CDR2 SFDVKD, per germline. Trimming stripped 3 bases from V and 4 bases from J, with 15 bases between. CDR3 length: 15 amino acids. The CDR3 coding sequence is TGTGCCACCAGTGATCACAGGGTCGGGAATTACGAGCAGTACTTC. Its translation: CATSDHRVGNYEQYF.

The chain carries TRBV28 and TRBJ1-2; 8 positions agree with TRBD1. V lost 7 bases to trimming and J lost 4 bases; unmatched junction nucleotides: 11. From germline, CDR1 is MDHEN and CDR2 SYDVKM. This CDR3 has 15 amino acids. CDR3 in DNA: TGTGCCAGCATCCCCTCGACAGGGGCAGGCTATGGCTACACCTTC. Translated, it gives CASIPSTGAGYGYTF.

The chain combines TRBV18 with TRBJ1-1, with 7 bases identical to TRBD1. The V segment lost 4 bases and the J segment 0 bases; nucleotides outside the gene matches: 5. The CDR3 sequence is 15 residues long. Germline values: CDR1 KGHSH, CDR2 LQKENI. The CDR3 sequence is CASSQGAGVNTEAFF. The CDR3 DNA is TGTGCCAGCTCACAGGGGGCCGGGGTGAACACTGAAGCTTTCTTT.